This T cell receptor beta chain was recovered during a study of CD8 T cells in ankylosing spondylitis. This clonotype has ten or more counts. TCRdb redid the calling of the 5' RACE reads with MiXCR, one entry per CDR3 protein. Here the sample spans approximately 260,000 distinct CDR3 sequences, around 9.2% being singletons. Trimming removed 7 bases from V and 4 bases from J, with 13 bases in between. The length of the CDR3 is 13 residues. The specimen sequenced was blood, either unsorted or a sorted T cell fraction (not recorded which). This chain uses TRBV12-3 or TRBV12-4 with TRBJ1-2, with D maybe TRBD1 (6 bases). The receptor was isolated from a male donor with ankylosing spondylitis or in good health (not recorded which). CDR3 sequence reads: CASTSTGTYGYTF. The CDR3 DNA is TGTGCCAGCACTTCCACAGGGACCTATGGCTACACCTTC.